The text below deals with one TCR beta chain. The CDR3 length is 18 residues. CDR1 and CDR2 (germline): MDHEN, SYDVKM. V was clipped by 6 bases and J by 1 base; unmatched bases: 16. This sample is part of a study of blood T cell repertoires in COVID-19. On the study more broadly: Both acute and convalescent COVID-19 samples were obtained from the United States, Italy and Spain. The cDNA or gDNA used as material had been derived from T cells, B-cell-depleted T cells, or PBMCs.

Clones were read by immunoSEQ multiplex PCR, and TCRdb kept only the in-frame ones, dropping some. The table has some 190,000 clones, around 85% seen once. The sequenced sample was peripheral blood. The J gene is TRBJ1-2, the V gene TRBV28, with 8 bases matching TRBD1. This clonotype originated in a man aged 25-45 years with acute or convalescent COVID-19. CDR3 nucleotides: TGTGCCAGCAGGGCCATACTACATTACAGGGGGGTTAACTATGGCTACACCTTC. As protein: CASRAILHYRGVNYGYTF.